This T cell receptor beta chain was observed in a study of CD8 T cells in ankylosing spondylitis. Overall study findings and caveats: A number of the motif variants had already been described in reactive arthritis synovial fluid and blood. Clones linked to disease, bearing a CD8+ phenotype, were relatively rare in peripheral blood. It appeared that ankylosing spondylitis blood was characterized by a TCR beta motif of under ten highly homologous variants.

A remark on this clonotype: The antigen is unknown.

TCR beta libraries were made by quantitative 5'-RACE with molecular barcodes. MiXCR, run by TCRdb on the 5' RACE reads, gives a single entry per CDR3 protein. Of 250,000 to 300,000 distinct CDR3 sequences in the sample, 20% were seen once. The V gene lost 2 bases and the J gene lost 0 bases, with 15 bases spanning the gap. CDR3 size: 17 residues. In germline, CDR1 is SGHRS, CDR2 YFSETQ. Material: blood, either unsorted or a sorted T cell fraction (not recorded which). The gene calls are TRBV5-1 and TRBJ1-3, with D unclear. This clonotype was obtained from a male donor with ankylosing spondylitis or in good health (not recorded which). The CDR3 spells CASSLAGSGSSGNTIYF. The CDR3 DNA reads TGCGCCAGCAGCTTAGCGGGAAGCGGGAGCTCTGGAAACACCATATATTTT.